Below, 26 T cell receptor beta chains from the same sample are listed, as sequenced in a study of graft-versus-host responses after intestinal transplantation. The antigens for these receptors are not known. Here immunoSEQ multiplex PCR was the method, and the copy in TCRdb shows in-frame clones only, minus some. This sample has some 90,000 clones, with about 90% found just once. The source was unstimulated CD8+ T cells sorted from spleen or lymph node cells, collected before transplant. The receptors were sampled from a human donor who was the organ donor for an intestinal transplant.

The rearrangement uses TRBV1 and TRBJ2-5; the D call TRBD2 from the table was never checked on the DNA. TRBV1 represents a pseudogene. The CDR3 loop spans 17 amino acids. The CDR3 protein is CTSSQKRLAGAQETQYF. DNA of the CDR3: TGCACCAGCAGCCAAAAGCGACTAGCGGGGGCACAAGAGACCCAGTACTTC.

The J gene is TRBJ2-1, the V gene TRBV2, with D hard to call. Trimming took 1 base from V and 4 from J, leaving 5 bases between them. The CDR3 is 13 amino acids. Germline assignment: CDR1 SNHLY and CDR2 FYNNEI. In DNA form, the CDR3 reads TGTGCCAGCAGTGAAGGGGCATACAATGAGCAGTTCTTC. This encodes CASSEGAYNEQFF. The full variable domain, in which reference TRBV2 and TRBJ2-1 provide the parts outside the CDR3, is EPEVTQTPSHQVTQMGQEVILRCVPISNHLYFYWYRQILGQKVEFLVSFYNNEISEKSEIFDDQFSVERPDGSNFTLKIRSTKLEDSAMYFCASSEGAYNEQFFGPGTRLTVL.

The count of this clone is one. This chain connects TRBV9 to TRBJ2-7, with a possible D match to TRBD1 (6 bases). CDR1 is SGDLS, CDR2 YYNGEE, per germline. CDR3 length equals 15 residues. V was clipped by 3 bases and J by 0 bases, with 13 bases between them. Here the CDR3 DNA reads TGTGCCAGCAGCGCGCGACAGGCGAGCTCCTACGAGCAGTACTTC. Translation: CASSARQASSYEQYF.

The chain has TRBV5-6 and TRBJ1-1; a possible D gene is TRBD1 (5 bases). The length of the CDR3 is 14 residues. From germline, CDR1 is SGHDT and CDR2 YYEEEE. With 2 bases removed from V and 1 base from J, the gap between germline ends came to 9 bases. CDR3 loop: CASSFTTENTEAFF. CDR3 coding DNA: TGTGCCAGCAGCTTCACGACAGAGAACACTGAAGCTTTCTTT.

This clone has a single count. The V gene is TRBV7-9, the J gene TRBJ1-2, with TRBD1 as a possible D gene (5 bases). Germline V gene data show CDR1 as SEHNR and CDR2 as FQNEAQ (reference sequence). The CDR3 is 14 residues long. The ends were cut back, 3 bases at V and 4 bases at J, with 12 bases in the middle. The CDR3 loop is CASSFNRKGYGYTF. The CDR3 nucleotides read TGTGCCAGCAGCTTTAACAGGAAGGGCTATGGCTACACCTTC.

The chain carries TRBV7-6 and TRBJ1-3; perhaps TRBD1 as D (6 bases). Deletions cut 5 bases from V and 2 bases from J, with 19 bases between. This CDR3 comprises 17 residues. Per the germline V gene, CDR1 is SGHVS and CDR2 is FNYEAQ. The CDR3: CASSPHPDRTAGNTIYF. The DNA of the CDR3 is TGTGCCAGCAGCCCCCATCCAGACAGGACGGCTGGAAACACCATATATTTT.

This clone came up once. The CDR3 bases are TGTGCCAGCAGCTTAGCCCTCACTGAAGCTTTCTTT. It encodes CASSLALTEAFF. The J gene is TRBJ1-1, the V gene TRBV11-2; D not certain. CDR1 is SGHAT, CDR2 FQNNGV, per germline. This CDR3 spans 12 amino acids. The V end was cut by 1 base, the J end by 4 bases, with 4 bases between.

This clone appeared a single time. The chain links TRBV9 to TRBJ2-3; D ambiguous. Germline assignment: CDR1 SGDLS and CDR2 YYNGEE. The V gene lost 2 bases and the J gene lost 5 bases, with 6 bases spanning the gap. The CDR3 loop spans 12 amino acids. CDR3 residues: CASSVIGDTQYF. The CDR3 bases are TGTGCCAGCAGCGTCATCGGAGATACGCAGTATTTT.

The rearrangement uses TRBV4-1 and TRBJ2-3; 7 bases fit TRBD1. This CDR3 has 15 amino acids. Trimming at V came to 3 bases and at J to 4 bases, leaving 7 bases not matched to a gene. Germline V gives CDR1 MGHRA, CDR2 YSYEKL. CDR3 protein: CASSHWDSSADTQYF. DNA of the CDR3: TGCGCCAGCAGCCATTGGGACAGTTCGGCAGATACGCAGTATTTT.

This chain uses TRBV7-9 with TRBJ1-2; 8 bases align to TRBD1. CDR1 SEHNR and CDR2 FQNEAQ come from the germline V gene (reference sequence). Trimming removed 3 bases from V and 8 bases from J; junction bases left unmatched: 14. This CDR3 comprises 16 residues. CDR3 sequence: CASSFWRQGRLWGYTF. CDR3 coding DNA: TGTGCCAGCAGCTTTTGGAGACAGGGGAGGCTATGGGGCTACACCTTC.

The chain couples TRBV9 to TRBJ1-2; TRBD1 is a possible D gene (6 bases). Trimming stripped 3 bases from V and 4 bases from J, with 13 bases between. The CDR3 consists of 14 residues. Germline CDR1 reads SGDLS; CDR2 reads YYNGEE. The CDR3 DNA is TGTGCCAGCAGCGCCTTCGGGACACCCTATGGCTACACCTTC. Translating gives CASSAFGTPYGYTF.

This chain links TRBV27 with TRBJ1-2; 11 bases match TRBD1. The germline V gene encodes CDR1 MNHEY and CDR2 SMNVEV (reference sequence). V shed 5 bases and J 7 bases; nucleotides not matched to a gene: 3. CDR3 size: 13 residues. This CDR3 is CASSGTGGFGYTF. The CDR3 coding sequence is TGTGCCAGCAGTGGGACAGGGGGTTTTGGCTACACCTTC.

The chain's CDR3 is CASRLAGPTDTQYF. CDR3 coding DNA: TGTGCCAGCAGACTAGCGGGGCCGACAGATACGCAGTATTTT. The gene calls are TRBV2 and TRBJ2-3; 10 bases line up with TRBD2. Germline lookup yields CDR1 SNHLY and CDR2 FYNNEI. There are 14 residues in the CDR3. V was pared by 6 bases and J by 3 bases, with 3 bases of the junction left unmatched.

This clone was counted between two and nine times. The genes are TRBV19 and TRBJ1-5; unclear D gene. Trimming took 3 bases from V and 5 from J, leaving 8 bases between them. CDR1 and CDR2 from the germline V gene are LNHDA and SQIVND (reference sequence). The CDR3 runs 13 residues. The CDR3 nucleotides are TGTGCCAGTAGTATGGGCGGGTATCAGCCCCAGCATTTT. Protein: CASSMGGYQPQHF.

In this sample, this clone turned up a few times. The chain carries TRBV4-2 and TRBJ1-5, with 10 bases matching TRBD1. The trim removed 4 bases at V and 4 bases at J, leaving 1 base unmatched. Germline CDR1 is LGHNA and CDR2 is YNFKEQ. The CDR3 extends over 14 amino acids. Here the CDR3 reads CASSPGQGNQPQHF. In nucleotides, the CDR3 is TGTGCCAGCAGCCCGGGACAGGGGAATCAGCCCCAGCATTTT.

This clone appeared a single time. The chain couples TRBV7-6 to TRBJ2-2, with a tentative D call TRBD2 (5 bases). V was shortened by 5 bases and J by 5 bases, with 9 bases between the two germline ends. CDR1 and CDR2 (germline): SGHVS, FNYEAQ. CDR3 length: 13 residues. CDR3 in amino acids: CASSTRDTGELFF. The CDR3 DNA reads as TGTGCCAGCAGCACCCGGGATACCGGGGAGCTGTTTTTT.

This clone was detected only once. The chain has TRBV29-1 and TRBJ2-5, with TRBD1 as a possible D gene (5 bases). The end of the DNA aligns better with TRBJ2-7, so the J call may be wrong. Germline V gene lookup returns CDR1 SQVTM and CDR2 ANQGSEA. The CDR3 has 15 residues. CDR3 sequence: CSVEDLQGSIYEQYF. The CDR3 DNA follows: TGCAGCGTTGAAGATCTCCAGGGAAGCATCTACGAGCAGTACTTC.

J is TRBJ2-1 and V is TRBV7-3, with 7 bases lining up with TRBD1. The V gene's germline CDR1 is SGHTA and CDR2 FQGTGA. Unmatched junction bases numbered 12, after V lost 4 bases and J lost 9 bases. This CDR3 comprises 15 residues. This CDR3 reads CASSSKPSRDSEQFF. In DNA, the CDR3 is TGTGCCAGCAGCTCCAAACCCTCCCGGGACAGTGAGCAGTTCTTC.

The V and J genes are TRBV30 and TRBJ2-1; a possible D gene is TRBD2 (5 bases). Per germline, CDR1 GTSNPN and CDR2 SVGIG (reference sequence). V was pared by 2 bases and J by 0 bases, with 11 bases between. The length of the CDR3 is 15 residues. The CDR3 nucleotides are TGTGCCTGGAGTCGAGGGATCGGCTCCTACAATGAGCAGTTCTTC. Residues: CAWSRGIGSYNEQFF.

This rearrangement joins TRBV4-1 to TRBJ2-3, with TRBD2 matching over 14 bases. The CDR3 sequence is 14 residues long. The germline V gene has CDR1 MGHRA and CDR2 YSYEKL. Trimming took 6 bases from V and 4 from J; bases not matched to a gene: 0. The DNA of the CDR3 is TGCGCCAGCAGGGGACTAGCGGGAGCAGATACGCAGTATTTT. It codes for CASRGLAGADTQYF.

CDR3 residues: CASITGTGGGEQYF. The CDR3, as DNA: TGTGCCAGCATTACCGGGACAGGGGGAGGCGAGCAGTACTTC. The V gene is TRBV2, the J gene TRBJ2-7; 11 bases are a match to TRBD1. The CDR3 is 14 amino acids. The V gene end was trimmed by 7 bases and the J gene end by 6 bases; junction bases not matched to a gene: 8. Germline loops: CDR1 SNHLY, CDR2 FYNNEI.

The V gene is TRBV4-1, the J gene TRBJ2-1; TRBD2 aligns across 9 bases. Germline CDR1 and CDR2: MGHRA and YSYEKL. The CDR3 spans 15 residues. V shed 2 bases and J 6 bases; nucleotides not matched to a gene: 5. This CDR3 is CASSQRGGGSNEQFF. The CDR3 DNA sequence: TGCGCCAGCAGCCAACGCGGGGGGGGGTCCAATGAGCAGTTCTTC.

V usage is TRBV4-2 and J usage is TRBJ2-2, with 10 bases lining up with TRBD2. In germline, CDR1 is LGHNA, CDR2 YNFKEQ. CDR3 length: 16 amino acids. Unmatched junction bases numbered 2, after V lost 1 base and J lost 3 bases. This CDR3 is CASSQVAGGYTGELFF. CDR3 bases: TGTGCCAGCAGCCAAGTAGCGGGGGGCTACACCGGGGAGCTGTTTTTT.

The V and J genes are TRBV2 and TRBJ2-4; a weak D match, TRBD1 (6 bases). V was cut by 6 bases and J by 0 bases, with 9 bases left in between. The CDR3 covers 14 residues. Germline V gene data show CDR1 as SNHLY and CDR2 as FYNNEI. This CDR3 is CASRSTGAKNIQYF. CDR3 nucleotide sequence: TGTGCCAGCAGGTCGACAGGAGCCAAAAACATTCAGTACTTC.

The chain carries TRBV19 and TRBJ2-5, with D perhaps TRBD2 (5 bases). Germline assignment: CDR1 LNHDA and CDR2 SQIVND (reference sequence). V shed 5 bases and J shed 2 bases, with 15 bases lying between them. The length of the CDR3 is 15 residues. The CDR3 sequence: CASSAWTGGQETQYF. CDR3 bases: TGTGCCAGTAGTGCTTGGACTGGCGGGCAAGAGACCCAGTACTTC.

V is TRBV21-1 and J is TRBJ2-7; the table's TRBD2 call for D was not verified on the DNA. TRBV21-1 is annotated as a pseudogene. The CDR3 runs to 15 residues. The CDR3 nucleotides read TGTGCCAGCAGGGGGGGGACCGAGAGCTCCTACGAGCAGTACTTC. Its translation: CASRGGTESSYEQYF.